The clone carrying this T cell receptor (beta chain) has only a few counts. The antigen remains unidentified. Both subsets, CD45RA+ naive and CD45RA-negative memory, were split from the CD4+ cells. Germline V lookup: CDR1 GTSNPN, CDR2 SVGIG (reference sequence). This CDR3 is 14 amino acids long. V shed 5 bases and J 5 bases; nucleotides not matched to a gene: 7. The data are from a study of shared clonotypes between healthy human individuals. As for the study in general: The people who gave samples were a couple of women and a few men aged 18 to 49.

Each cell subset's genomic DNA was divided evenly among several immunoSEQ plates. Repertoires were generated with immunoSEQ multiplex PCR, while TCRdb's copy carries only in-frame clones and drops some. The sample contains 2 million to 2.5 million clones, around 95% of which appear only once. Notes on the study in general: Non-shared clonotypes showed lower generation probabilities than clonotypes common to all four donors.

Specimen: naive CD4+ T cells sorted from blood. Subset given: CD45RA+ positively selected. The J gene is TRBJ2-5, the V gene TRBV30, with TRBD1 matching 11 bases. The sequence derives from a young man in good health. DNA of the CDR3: TGTGCCTGGTGGGGGACAGGGGGAGGGGAGACCCAGTACTTC. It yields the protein CAWWGTGGGETQYF.